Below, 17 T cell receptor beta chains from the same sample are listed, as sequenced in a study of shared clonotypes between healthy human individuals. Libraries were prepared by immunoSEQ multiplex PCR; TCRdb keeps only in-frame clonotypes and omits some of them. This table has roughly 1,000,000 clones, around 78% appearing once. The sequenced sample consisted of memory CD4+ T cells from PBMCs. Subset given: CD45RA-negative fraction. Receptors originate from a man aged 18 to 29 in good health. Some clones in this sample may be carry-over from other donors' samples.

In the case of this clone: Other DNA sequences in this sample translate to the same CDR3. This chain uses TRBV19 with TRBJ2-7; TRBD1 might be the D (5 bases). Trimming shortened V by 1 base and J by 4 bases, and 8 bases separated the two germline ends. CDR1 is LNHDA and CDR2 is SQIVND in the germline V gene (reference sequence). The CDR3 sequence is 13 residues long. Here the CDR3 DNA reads TGTGCCAGTAGTATAGGGACACATTACGAGCAGTACTTC. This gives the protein CASSIGTHYEQYF.

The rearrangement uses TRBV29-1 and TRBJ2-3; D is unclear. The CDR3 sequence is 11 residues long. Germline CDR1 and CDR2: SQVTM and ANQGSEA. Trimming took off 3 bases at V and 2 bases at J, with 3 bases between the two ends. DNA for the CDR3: TGCAGCGTTGATGACACAGATACGCAGTATTTT. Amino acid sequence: CSVDDTDTQYF.

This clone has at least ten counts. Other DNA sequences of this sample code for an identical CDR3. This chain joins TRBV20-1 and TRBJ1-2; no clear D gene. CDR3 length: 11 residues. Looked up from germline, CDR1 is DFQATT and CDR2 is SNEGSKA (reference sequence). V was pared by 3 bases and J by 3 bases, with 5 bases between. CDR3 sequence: CSARTDYGYTF. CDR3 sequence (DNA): TGCAGTGCTAGGACCGACTATGGCTACACCTTC.

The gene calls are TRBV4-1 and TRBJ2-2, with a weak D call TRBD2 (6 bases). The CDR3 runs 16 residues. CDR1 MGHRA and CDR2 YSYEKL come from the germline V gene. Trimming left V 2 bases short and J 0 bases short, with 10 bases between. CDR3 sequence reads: CASSQPAGANTGELFF. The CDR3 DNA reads TGCGCCAGCAGCCAACCAGCGGGCGCGAACACCGGGGAGCTGTTTTTT.

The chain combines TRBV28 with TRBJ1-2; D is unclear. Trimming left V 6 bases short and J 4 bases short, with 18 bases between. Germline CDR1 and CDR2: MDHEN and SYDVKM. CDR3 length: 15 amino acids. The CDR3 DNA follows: TGTGCCAGCAGCCAAGATGTTCCGGCAGCCTATGGCTACACCTTC. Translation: CASSQDVPAAYGYTF.

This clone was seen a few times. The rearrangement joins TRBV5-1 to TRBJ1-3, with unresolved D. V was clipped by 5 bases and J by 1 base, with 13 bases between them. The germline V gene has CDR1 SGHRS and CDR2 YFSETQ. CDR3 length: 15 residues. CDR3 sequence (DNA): TGCGCCAGCAGAGAGACCTTGGGTTCTGGAAACACCATATATTTT. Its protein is CASRETLGSGNTIYF.

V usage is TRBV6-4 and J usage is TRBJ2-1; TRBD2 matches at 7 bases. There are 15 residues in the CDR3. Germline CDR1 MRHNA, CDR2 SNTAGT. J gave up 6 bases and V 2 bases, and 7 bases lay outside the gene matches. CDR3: CASSDSGLAVNEQFF. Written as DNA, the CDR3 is TGTGCCAGCAGTGACAGCGGGCTAGCGGTCAATGAGCAGTTCTTC.

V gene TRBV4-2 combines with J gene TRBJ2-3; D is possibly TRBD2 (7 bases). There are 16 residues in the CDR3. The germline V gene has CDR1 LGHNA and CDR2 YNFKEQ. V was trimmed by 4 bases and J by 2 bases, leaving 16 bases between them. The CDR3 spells CASSRGGAGATDTQYF. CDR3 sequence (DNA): TGTGCCAGCAGCCGAGGGGGGGCGGGAGCCACAGATACGCAGTATTTT.

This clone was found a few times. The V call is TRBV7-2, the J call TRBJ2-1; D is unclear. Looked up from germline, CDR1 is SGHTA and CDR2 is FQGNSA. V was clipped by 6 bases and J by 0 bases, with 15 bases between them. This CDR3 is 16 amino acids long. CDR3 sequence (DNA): TGTGCCAGCAGTACCGGTGGGTCCCGCTCCTACAATGAGCAGTTCTTC. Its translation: CASSTGGSRSYNEQFF.

DNA of the CDR3: TGTGCCAGCAGTTACTCTTTCATGGGCAATCAGCCCCAGCATTTT. This gives the protein CASSYSFMGNQPQHF. The J gene is TRBJ1-5, the V gene TRBV6-5; D unresolved. Per the germline V gene, CDR1 is MNHEY and CDR2 is SVGAGI. Deletions cut 0 bases from V and 2 bases from J, with 8 bases between. The CDR3 length is 15 residues.

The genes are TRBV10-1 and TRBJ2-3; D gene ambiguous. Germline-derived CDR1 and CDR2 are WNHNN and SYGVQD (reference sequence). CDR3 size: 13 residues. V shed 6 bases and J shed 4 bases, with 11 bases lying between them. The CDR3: CASSRGRADTQYF. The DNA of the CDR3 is TGCGCCAGCAGCAGAGGAAGGGCAGATACGCAGTATTTT.

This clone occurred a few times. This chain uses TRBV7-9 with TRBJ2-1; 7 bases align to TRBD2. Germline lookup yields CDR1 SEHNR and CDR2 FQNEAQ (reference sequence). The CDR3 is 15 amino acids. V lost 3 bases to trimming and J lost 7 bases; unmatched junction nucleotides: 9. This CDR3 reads CASSLEPGLRNEQFF. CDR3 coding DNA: TGTGCCAGCAGCTTGGAACCGGGACTAAGGAATGAGCAGTTCTTC.

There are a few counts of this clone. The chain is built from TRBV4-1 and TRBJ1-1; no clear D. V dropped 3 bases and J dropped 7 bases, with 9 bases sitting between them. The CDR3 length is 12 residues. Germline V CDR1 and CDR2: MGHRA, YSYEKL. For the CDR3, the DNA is TGCGCCAGCAGCCAGTTCTTGGGTGAAGCTTTCTTT. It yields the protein CASSQFLGEAFF.

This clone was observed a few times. The CDR3 here is CAISASYTNEQFF. CDR3 sequence (DNA): TGTGCCATCAGTGCGTCTTATACCAATGAGCAGTTCTTC. The chain recombines TRBV10-3 with TRBJ2-1; no firm D call. The CDR3 is 13 amino acids. Trimming took off 4 bases at V and 6 bases at J, with 10 bases between the two ends. Germline lookup yields CDR1 ENHRY and CDR2 SYGVKD.

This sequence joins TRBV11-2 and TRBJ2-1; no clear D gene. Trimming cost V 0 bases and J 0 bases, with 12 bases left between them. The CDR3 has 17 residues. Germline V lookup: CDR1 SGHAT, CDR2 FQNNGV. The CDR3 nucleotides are TGTGCCAGCAGCTTAGATCGGACCGTGAGCTCCTACAATGAGCAGTTCTTC. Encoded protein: CASSLDRTVSSYNEQFF.

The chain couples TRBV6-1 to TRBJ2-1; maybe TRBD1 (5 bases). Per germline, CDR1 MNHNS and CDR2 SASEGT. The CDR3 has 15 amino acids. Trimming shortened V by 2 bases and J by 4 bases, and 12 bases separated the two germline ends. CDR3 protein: CASSERAGRYNEQFF. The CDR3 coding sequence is TGTGCCAGCAGTGAAAGGGCAGGGCGATACAATGAGCAGTTCTTC.

CDR3 residues: CASSYHRDTQYF. Here the CDR3 DNA reads TGTGCCAGCAGCTACCACAGAGATACGCAGTATTTT. The V gene is TRBV11-3, the J gene TRBJ2-3; D remains unclear. V was shortened by 4 bases and J by 5 bases, with 7 bases between the two germline ends. Germline V gene sequence: CDR1 SGHNT, CDR2 YENEEA. The CDR3 extends over 12 amino acids.